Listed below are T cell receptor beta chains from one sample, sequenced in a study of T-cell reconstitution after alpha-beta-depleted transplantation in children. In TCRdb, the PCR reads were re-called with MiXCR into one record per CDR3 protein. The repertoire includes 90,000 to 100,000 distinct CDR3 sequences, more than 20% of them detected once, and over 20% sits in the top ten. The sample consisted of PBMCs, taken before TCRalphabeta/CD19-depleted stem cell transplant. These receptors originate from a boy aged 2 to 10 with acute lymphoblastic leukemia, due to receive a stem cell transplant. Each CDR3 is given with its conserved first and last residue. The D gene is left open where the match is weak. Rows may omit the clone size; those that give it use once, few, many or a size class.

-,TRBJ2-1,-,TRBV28,TGTGCCAGCAGTGCACCCAGCTCCTACAATGAGCAGTTCTTC,CASSAPSSYNEQFF
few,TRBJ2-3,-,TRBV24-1,TGTGCCACCAGGAGTAGCTTCAAGGTCCCAGATACGCAGTATTTT,CATRSSFKVPDTQYF
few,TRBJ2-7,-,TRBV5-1,TGCGCCAGCAGCTTGCGCTTCTCCTACGAGCAGTACTTC,CASSLRFSYEQYF
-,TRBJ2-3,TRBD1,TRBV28,TGTGCCAGCAGGTCGGGACAGGGGTTATCAGATACGCAGTATTTT,CASRSGQGLSDTQYF
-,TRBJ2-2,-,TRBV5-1,TGCGCCAGCAGCAACCGGACGTCGAACACCGGGGAGCTGTTTTTT,CASSNRTSNTGELFF
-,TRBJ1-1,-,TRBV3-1,TGTGCCAGCAGCCAAGAGGCAACTTCAGCTTTCTTT,CASSQEATSAFF
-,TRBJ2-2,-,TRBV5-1,TGCGCCAGCAGCTTTAGCGGACTCACCGGGGAGCTGTTTTTT,CASSFSGLTGELFF
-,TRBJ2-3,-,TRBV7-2,TGTGCCAGCAGTTCTCAAGATACGCAGTATTTT,CASSSQDTQYF
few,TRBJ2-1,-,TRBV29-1,TGCAGCGTTGATAAGAGTAATGAGCAGTTCTTC,CSVDKSNEQFF
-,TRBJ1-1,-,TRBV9,TGTGCCAGCAGCGTTCAACCAGGGGCGGAAGCTTTCTTT,CASSVQPGAEAFF
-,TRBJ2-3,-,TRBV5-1,TGCGCCAGCAGCGGGGGGAGCGGAGCTTTAGATACGCAGTATTTT,CASSGGSGALDTQYF
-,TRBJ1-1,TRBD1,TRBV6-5,TGTGCCAGCAGTTCGGGGACAGGGGGCGCGGGAGCTTTCTTT,CASSSGTGGAGAFF
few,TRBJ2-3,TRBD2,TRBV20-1,TGCAGTGCTAGTTTTAGCGGGGGCACAGATACGCAGTATTTT,CSASFSGGTDTQYF
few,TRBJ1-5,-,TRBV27,TGTGCCCATACGGGGGGCAGGGGAAGGGGTCAGCCCCAGCATTTT,CAHTGGRGRGQPQHF
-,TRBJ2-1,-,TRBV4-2,TGTGCCAGCAGCCAAGATCTAGAGGTCTCCTACAATGAGCAGTTCTTC,CASSQDLEVSYNEQFF
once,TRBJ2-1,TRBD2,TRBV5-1,TGCGCCAGTGGCCTAGCGGAGGGTTATGAGCAGTTCTTC,CASGLAEGYEQFF
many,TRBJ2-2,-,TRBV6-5,TGTGCCAGCAGTTACAGGCAGGGGAGGACCGGGGAGCTGTTTTTT,CASSYRQGRTGELFF
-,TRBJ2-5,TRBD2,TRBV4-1,TGCGCCAGCAGCTCCGGGACTAGCGGAGAGGAGACCCAGTACTTC,CASSSGTSGEETQYF
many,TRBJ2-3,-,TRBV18,TGTGCCAGCTCACCTATACAGGGCACAGATACGCAGTATTTT,CASSPIQGTDTQYF
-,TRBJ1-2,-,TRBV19,TGTGCCAGTAGTTTCAGGACAAGAACTGGCTACACCTTC,CASSFRTRTGYTF
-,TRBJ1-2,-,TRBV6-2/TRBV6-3,TGTGCCAGCAGTCGACTGGAGTTCGATGGCTACACCTTC,CASSRLEFDGYTF
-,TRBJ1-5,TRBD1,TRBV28,TGTGCCAGCAGTCGCGGGACAGGGGGCAATCAGCCCCAGCATTTT,CASSRGTGGNQPQHF
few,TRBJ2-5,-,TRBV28,TGTGCCAGCAGTAATCTTCGTAGCGGAGGAGGAGAGACCCAGTACTTC,CASSNLRSGGGETQYF
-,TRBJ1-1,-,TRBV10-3,TGTGCCATCAGAGGAAATGGGGAGGGACCGAACACTGAAGCTTTCTTT,CAIRGNGEGPNTEAFF
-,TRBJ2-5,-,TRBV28,TGTGCCAGCAGTTTTCGAGTAGAGACCCAGTACTTC,CASSFRVETQYF
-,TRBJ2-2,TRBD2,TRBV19,TGTGCCAGTAGTATTCCGGCTAGCGGAGGGGCGTCGAACACCGGGGAGCTGTTTTTT,CASSIPASGGASNTGELFF
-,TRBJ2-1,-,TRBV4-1,TGCGCCAGCAGCCCCCTAAGGGACAATGAGCAGTTCTTC,CASSPLRDNEQFF
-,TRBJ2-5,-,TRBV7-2,TGTCCCAGCAGCCCTGTAGCGGAGGGGCCGCGAGAGACCCAGTACTTC,CPSSPVAEGPRETQYF
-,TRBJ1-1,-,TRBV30,TGTGCCTGGAGTCCCCAGGGTGAAGCTTTCTTT,CAWSPQGEAFF
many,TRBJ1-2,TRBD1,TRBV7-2,TGTGCCAGCAGCTTAGCGACAGGGAACTATGGCTACACCTTC,CASSLATGNYGYTF
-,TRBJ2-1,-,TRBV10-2,TGCGCCAGCACCTCCGGACCTCGATGGGGGACCAGTGAGCAGTTCTTC,CASTSGPRWGTSEQFF
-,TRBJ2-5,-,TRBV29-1,TGCAGCGTTGAAGTTAATAGCGGCCAAGAGACCCAGTACTTC,CSVEVNSGQETQYF
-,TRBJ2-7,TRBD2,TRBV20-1,TGCAGTGCTAGAGAGCCTAGCGGGAGTAGGTCCTACGAGCAGTACTTC,CSAREPSGSRSYEQYF
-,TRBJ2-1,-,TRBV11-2,TGTGCCAGCAGCCCAAAAGGGAGCCGCGGCGGAGGGGAAAATGAGCAGTTCTTC,CASSPKGSRGGGENEQFF
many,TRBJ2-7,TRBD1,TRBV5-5,TGTGCCAGCAGCCTAAGGACGATTCCCACAGGGGTAACTTACGAGCAGTACTTC,CASSLRTIPTGVTYEQYF
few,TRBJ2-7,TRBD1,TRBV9,TGTGCCAGCAGCGTAGGGACAGGGGACTACGAGCAGTACTTC,CASSVGTGDYEQYF
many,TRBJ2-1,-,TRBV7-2,TGTGCCAGCAGCCGTTGGGACTCCTACAATGAGCAGTTCTTC,CASSRWDSYNEQFF
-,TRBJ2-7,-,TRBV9,TGTGCCAGCAGCGCCCTTAGCGGAGGACCCCTTTACGAGCAGTACTTC,CASSALSGGPLYEQYF
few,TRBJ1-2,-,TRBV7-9,TGTGCCAGCAGCTTACCCGCGGAAAACTATGGCTACACCTTC,CASSLPAENYGYTF
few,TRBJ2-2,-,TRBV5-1,TGCGCCAGCAGTTCGACATATGACACTCCCGGGGAGCTGTTTTTT,CASSSTYDTPGELFF
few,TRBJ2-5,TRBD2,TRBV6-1,TGTGCCAGCAGTCAAGGACTAGCGGGAGGTTGGGAGACCCAGTACTTC,CASSQGLAGGWETQYF